The rows below give T cell receptor beta chains drawn from one sample of a study of T-cell reconstitution after alpha-beta-depleted transplantation in children. TCRdb re-analysed the PCR reads in MiXCR, keeping a single row per CDR3 protein. The sample records some 240,000 distinct CDR3 sequences, around 12% being singletons. This sample comprised PBMCs from the stem cell graft donor, obtained from the stem cell graft. These receptors were taken from a human donor who donated a stem cell graft to a child with acute lymphoblastic leukemia. CDR3s include the opening cysteine and the closing phenylalanine or tryptophan. A D gene is named only where the DNA matches it firmly. Only some rows state a clone size, as once, few, many or a class for expanded clones.

clone size	V gene	D gene	J gene	CDR3 length	CDR3 protein	CDR3 DNA
many	TRBV10-3	TRBD1	TRBJ1-2	17	CAISEFDRGPSNYGYTF	TGTGCCATCAGTGAGTTCGACAGGGGGCCGTCTAACTATGGCTACACCTTC
many	TRBV29-1	-	TRBJ2-7	12	CSVGRSFYEQYF	TGCAGCGTTGGTAGGTCCTTCTACGAGCAGTACTTC
many	TRBV12-5	TRBD1	TRBJ2-2	15	CASGGQAVGTGELFF	TGTGCTAGTGGTGGACAGGCCGTTGGGACCGGGGAGCTGTTTTTT
many	TRBV6-6	TRBD2	TRBJ2-7	12	CASSASGYEQYF	TGTGCCAGCAGTGCTAGCGGCTACGAGCAGTACTTC
many	TRBV4-2	TRBD2	TRBJ2-5	18	CASSQPFGLAGEQETQYF	TGTGCCAGCAGCCAACCCTTTGGACTAGCGGGAGAACAAGAGACCCAGTACTTC
many	TRBV6-2/TRBV6-3	TRBD1	TRBJ2-2	16	CASSYFGTGFAGELFF	TGTGCCAGCAGTTACTTTGGGACAGGGTTCGCCGGGGAGCTGTTTTTT
-	TRBV20-1	TRBD2	TRBJ2-1	17	CSSVASGGVSSYNEQFF	TGCAGTTCGGTTGCTAGCGGGGGGGTCAGCTCCTACAATGAGCAGTTCTTC
many	TRBV5-1	-	TRBJ1-2	14	CASSLYDRDYGYTF	TGCGCCAGCAGCTTGTACGACCGAGACTATGGCTACACCTTC
many	TRBV6-2/TRBV6-3	-	TRBJ1-5	13	CASSYLEAQPQHF	TGTGCCAGCAGTTATCTGGAAGCGCAGCCCCAGCATTTT
many	TRBV10-3	-	TRBJ2-1	14	CAISEGDFLYEQFF	TGTGCCATCAGTGAAGGGGACTTTCTGTATGAGCAGTTCTTC
-	TRBV4-1	-	TRBJ2-7	14	CAMGPGLLAYEQYF	TGTGCCATGGGCCCCGGGCTGCTAGCCTACGAGCAGTACTTC